Following are 31 T cell receptor beta chains from one sample sequenced in a study of spatial heterogeneity in lung cancer. Time point denoted: sample taken at primary tumor resection. TCRdb passed the 5' RACE reads through MiXCR, listing each CDR3 protein once. This repertoire shows tens of thousands of distinct CDR3 sequences, under 8.5% found once; its top ten account for 6.8%. The sample consisted of PBMCs, taken at surgery. The receptors here all came from a male donor with early-stage non-small cell lung cancer.

This clonotype was found many times. This rearrangement joins TRBV29-1 to TRBJ2-2, with a weak D call TRBD2 (6 bases). Trimming cost V 4 bases and J 0 bases, with 12 bases left between them. Germline CDR1 SQVTM, CDR2 ANQGSEA. The CDR3 has 15 residues. CDR3: CSVGASASNTGELFF. DNA for the CDR3: TGCAGCGTTGGGGCTAGCGCCTCGAACACCGGGGAGCTGTTTTTT.

This clonotype was seen repeatedly, ten times or more. The chain uses TRBV6-5 and TRBJ2-4, with D perhaps being TRBD1 or TRBD2 (5 bases each). Per germline, CDR1 MNHEY and CDR2 SVGAGI. Trimming stripped 0 bases from V and 5 bases from J, with 5 bases between. This CDR3 has 13 residues. Written as DNA, the CDR3 is TGTGCCAGCAGTTACTCGGGGGAAAACATTCAGTACTTC. This encodes CASSYSGENIQYF.

In its sample, this clonotype was seen a few times. The gene calls are TRBV7-8 and TRBJ1-1, with D possibly being TRBD1 (5 bases). The V gene's germline CDR1 is SGHVS and CDR2 FQNEAQ. The germline V and J ends were trimmed by 2 bases and 4 bases, with 14 bases remaining between them. The CDR3 length is 15 residues. The CDR3 nucleotides read TGTGCCAGCAGCTTAACCGCCAGGGCTAGCACTGAAGCTTTCTTT. Its translation is CASSLTARASTEAFF.

This clonotype was detected ten times or more. V is TRBV20-1 and J is TRBJ2-7, with D unresolved. V was clipped by 3 bases and J by 3 bases, with 12 bases between them. The CDR3 spans 13 residues. CDR1 is DFQATT, CDR2 SNEGSKA, per germline (reference sequence). CDR3 sequence reads: CSARGDTYYEQYF. As DNA, the CDR3 is TGCAGTGCTAGGGGCGACACCTACTACGAGCAGTACTTC.

In its sample, this clonotype was seen a few times. This chain connects TRBV5-1 to TRBJ2-1; D might be TRBD2 (5 bases). Germline CDR1 SGHRS, CDR2 YFSETQ. CDR3 length equals 14 residues. Trimming cost V 2 bases and J 7 bases, with 13 bases left between them. The CDR3 coding sequence is TGCGCCAGCAGCTTATCGGACTTAACGAATGAGCAGTTCTTC. Translated: CASSLSDLTNEQFF.

The chain carries TRBV15 and TRBJ2-1, with 10 bases fitting TRBD2. The junction had 8 bases not matched to a gene; V was cut back by 6 bases and J by 9 bases. CDR1 LNHNV and CDR2 YYDKDF come from the germline V gene (reference sequence). The CDR3 has 14 amino acids. CDR3 DNA sequence: TGTGCCACCAGGGGAAGCGGGAGGGCCGGTGAGCAGTTCTTC. Translated: CATRGSGRAGEQFF.

The chain has TRBV12-3 or TRBV12-4 and TRBJ1-1, with a weak D call TRBD1 (5 bases). The CDR3 totals 14 residues. Trimming removed 5 bases at V and 1 base at J, with 11 bases between. In DNA, the CDR3 is TGTGCCAGCAGTCCCGGGACGCAGAACACTGAAGCTTTCTTT. Translated: CASSPGTQNTEAFF.

This clonotype was seen ten or more times. V gene TRBV7-9 combines with J gene TRBJ2-1; D is undetermined. Deletions cut 5 bases from V and 10 bases from J, with 12 bases between. CDR1 is SEHNR, CDR2 FQNEAQ, per germline (reference sequence). CDR3 length: 12 amino acids. CDR3 sequence reads: CASSESGTEQFF. CDR3 nucleotides: TGTGCCAGCAGCGAGTCCGGCACCGAGCAGTTCTTC. Full variable domain (missing parts from reference TRBV7-9 and TRBJ2-1): DTGVSQNPRHKITKRGQNVTFRCDPISEHNRLYWYRQTLGQGPEFLTYFQNEAQLEKSRLLSDRFSAERPKGSFSTLEIQRTEQGDSAMYLCASSESGTEQFFGPGTRLTVL.

The genes are TRBV10-2 and TRBJ1-1; weak D call: TRBD1 (6 bases). The V and J ends lost 6 bases and 3 bases respectively, with 11 bases between them. Germline CDR1 is WSHSY and CDR2 is SAAADI. This CDR3 has 13 residues. This CDR3 is CASSRKGDTEAFF. The CDR3 nucleotides are TGCGCCAGCAGCAGGAAGGGGGACACTGAAGCTTTCTTT.

The chain combines TRBV7-9 with TRBJ2-7; D is possibly TRBD2 (5 bases). This CDR3 spans 13 amino acids. Between the trimmed V and J ends, which lost 5 bases and 4 bases, there was a span of 12 bases. Germline assignment: CDR1 SEHNR and CDR2 FQNEAQ (reference sequence). Here the CDR3 reads CASSPRAGYEQYF. CDR3 nucleotides: TGTGCCAGCAGCCCACGGGCGGGTTACGAGCAGTACTTC.

This clonotype turned up a few times. The V and J genes are TRBV11-2 and TRBJ2-1; 11 nucleotides match TRBD2. V was clipped by 3 bases and J by 1 base; unmatched bases: 5. The CDR3 sequence is 17 residues long. Germline loops: CDR1 SGHAT, CDR2 FQNNGV. In DNA form, the CDR3 reads TGTGCCAGCAGCTTTGGGGGACTAGCGGTTTCCTACAATGAGCAGTTCTTC. It yields the protein CASSFGGLAVSYNEQFF.

The genes are TRBV20-1 and TRBJ2-3, with 12 nucleotides matching TRBD2. Per germline, CDR1 DFQATT and CDR2 SNEGSKA (reference sequence). There are 14 residues in the CDR3. CDR3 nucleotide sequence: TGCGGTGGTAAACTAGCGGGAGGAGTAGATACGCAGTATTTT. Its protein product is CGGKLAGGVDTQYF.

The genes are TRBV7-2 and TRBJ1-2, with 7 bases matching TRBD1. The CDR3 consists of 13 residues. V lost 6 bases and J lost 7; bases outside the gene matches: 8. CDR1 is SGHTA, CDR2 FQGNSA, per germline. CDR3 in amino acids: CASRLNRGTGYTF. The CDR3, as DNA: TGTGCCAGCAGGCTTAACAGGGGAACTGGCTACACCTTC.

In this sample, this clonotype turned up many times. V gene TRBV4-2 combines with J gene TRBJ1-1; D uncertain. The CDR3 loop spans 15 amino acids. Germline loops: CDR1 LGHNA, CDR2 YNFKEQ. The V gene lost 0 bases and the J gene lost 0 bases, with 8 bases spanning the gap. CDR3 loop: CASSQEGNMNTEAFF. The CDR3, as DNA: TGTGCCAGCAGCCAAGAAGGGAATATGAACACTGAAGCTTTCTTT.

This clonotype was observed many times. The gene calls are TRBV29-1 and TRBJ2-7, with 7 bases aligning to TRBD1. This CDR3 contains 14 residues. From germline, CDR1 is SQVTM and CDR2 ANQGSEA. V shed 4 bases and J 0 bases; nucleotides not matched to a gene: 6. This chain's CDR3 is CSVGPRGPSYEQYF. As DNA, the CDR3 is TGCAGCGTTGGCCCGAGGGGGCCCTCCTACGAGCAGTACTTC.

V and J are TRBV29-1 and TRBJ2-3; D might be TRBD2 (6 bases). V lost 1 base and J lost 5, with 19 bases in between. CDR3 length: 16 residues. CDR1 and CDR2 (germline): SQVTM, ANQGSEA. CDR3 in amino acids: CSVEAGLPGRRDTQYF. CDR3 coding DNA: TGCAGCGTTGAAGCTGGGCTCCCAGGGAGGAGAGATACGCAGTATTTT.

Here the CDR3 DNA reads TGCGCCAGCAGCTTGCCCCTTGGGGGGCTGTCCTACAATGAGCAGTTCTTC. Protein sequence: CASSLPLGGLSYNEQFF. J is TRBJ2-1 and V is TRBV5-1; D may match TRBD1 or TRBD2 (6 bases each). The V end was cut by 1 base, the J end by 1 base, with 15 bases between. The germline V gene encodes CDR1 SGHRS and CDR2 YFSETQ. The CDR3 spans 17 residues. Full variable domain (missing parts from reference TRBV5-1 and TRBJ2-1): KAGVTQTPRYLIKTRGQQVTLSCSPISGHRSVSWYQQTPGQGLQFLFEYFSETQRNKGNFPGRFSGRQFSNSRSEMNVSTLELGDSALYLCASSLPLGGLSYNEQFFGPGTRLTVL.

This clonotype was picked up many times. The chain recombines TRBV20-1 with TRBJ2-1, with TRBD2 as a possible D gene (5 bases). V dropped 2 bases and J dropped 4 bases, with 12 bases sitting between them. This CDR3 region has 14 residues. Per the germline V gene, CDR1 is DFQATT and CDR2 is SNEGSKA (reference sequence). This CDR3 is CSARWTGPYNEQFF. The CDR3 nucleotides are TGCAGTGCTAGATGGACTGGCCCTTACAATGAGCAGTTCTTC.

This clonotype was seen a handful of times. This chain joins TRBV5-1 and TRBJ2-1; tentatively, D is TRBD2 (6 bases). This CDR3 has 15 residues. V was trimmed by 4 bases and J by 3 bases, leaving 14 bases between them. In germline, CDR1 is SGHRS, CDR2 YFSETQ. The CDR3: CASSTGAGIYNEQFF. The CDR3 coding sequence is TGCGCCAGCAGCACCGGAGCGGGTATCTACAATGAGCAGTTCTTC.

The table lists this clonotype with a few counts. The rearrangement links TRBV7-2 to TRBJ2-2; no clear D gene. Trimming removed 5 bases from V and 6 bases from J, with 10 bases in between. Germline V gene lookup returns CDR1 SGHTA and CDR2 FQGNSA. The CDR3 runs to 13 residues. The CDR3 protein is CASSLWGPGELFF. The CDR3 coding sequence is TGTGCCAGCAGCCTCTGGGGTCCCGGGGAGCTGTTTTTT.

This clonotype was detected only a few times. V and J are TRBV7-9 and TRBJ1-1, with TRBD1 identical over 7 bases. The CDR3 runs to 15 residues. Germline V gene data show CDR1 as SEHNR and CDR2 as FQNEAQ (reference sequence). The ends lost 5 bases at V and 6 bases at J; junction bases unmatched: 12. The CDR3 is CASSLPGRGGAEAFF. CDR3 nucleotide sequence: TGTGCCAGCAGCCTCCCCGGCAGGGGGGGAGCTGAAGCTTTCTTT.

This clonotype was seen only once. CDR3 nucleotides: TGTGCCAGTAGAACTGGTGCAGCCTATGGCTACACCTTC. This encodes CASRTGAAYGYTF. V usage is TRBV19 and J usage is TRBJ1-2; the D is unclear. Trimming took 6 bases from V and 4 from J, leaving 12 bases between them. Germline values: CDR1 LNHDA, CDR2 SQIVND (reference sequence). CDR3 length equals 13 residues.

This clonotype appeared a few times. The chain couples TRBV10-3 to TRBJ2-7, with D uncertain. CDR3 size: 15 residues. V lost 3 bases and J 0 bases, leaving 12 bases between the germline ends. CDR1 and CDR2 (germline): ENHRY, SYGVKD. The CDR3 nucleotides read TGTGCCATCAGTGAAGGGCAGGATGTCTCCTACGAGCAGTACTTC. It translates to CAISEGQDVSYEQYF.

This clonotype was observed a handful of times. In nucleotides, the CDR3 is TGTGCCAGCAGCTTAAACAGGGTCTCCTACGAGCAGTACTTC. This gives the protein CASSLNRVSYEQYF. The rearrangement uses TRBV11-2 and TRBJ2-7; D is perhaps TRBD1 (6 bases). The CDR3 extends over 14 amino acids. V was trimmed by 2 bases and J by 0 bases, leaving 8 bases between them. Germline V lookup: CDR1 SGHAT, CDR2 FQNNGV.

Many counts were recorded for this clonotype. The chain is built from TRBV5-6 and TRBJ1-5; 7 bases are shared with TRBD1. The CDR3 is made up of 16 amino acids. The J segment lost 3 bases and the V segment lost 3 bases, leaving 9 bases of the junction unmatched. CDR1 is SGHDT and CDR2 is YYEEEE in the germline V gene. Here the CDR3 DNA reads TGTGCCAGCAGCTCTGACAGGGAAATATTCAATCAGCCCCAGCATTTT. This translates into CASSSDREIFNQPQHF.

This clonotype turned up a few times. V usage is TRBV5-6 and J usage is TRBJ2-5; 7 nucleotides match TRBD2. The CDR3 runs to 16 residues. The germline V gene encodes CDR1 SGHDT and CDR2 YYEEEE. The ends lost 2 bases at V and 2 bases at J; junction bases unmatched: 9. CDR3 region: CASSLLWGGRQETQYF. In DNA, the CDR3 is TGTGCCAGCAGCTTATTATGGGGGGGTCGACAAGAGACCCAGTACTTC. The full variable domain, with the rest looked up from reference TRBV5-6 and TRBJ2-5, is DAGVTQSPTHLIKTRGQQVTLRCSPKSGHDTVSWYQQALGQGPQFIFQYYEEEERQRGNFPDRFSGHQFPNYSSELNVNALLLGDSALYLCASSLLWGGRQETQYFGPGTRLLVL.

The rearrangement links TRBV24-1 to TRBJ2-1; 7 bases are shared with TRBD1. V was pared by 0 bases and J by 5 bases, with 6 bases of the junction left unmatched. The germline V gene encodes CDR1 KGHDR and CDR2 SFDVKD. The length of the CDR3 is 16 residues. The CDR3 sequence is CATSDLSGTANNEQFF. Here the CDR3 DNA reads TGTGCCACCAGTGATTTGTCCGGGACAGCGAACAATGAGCAGTTCTTC.

Many counts were recorded for this clonotype. J is TRBJ2-6 and V is TRBV4-3; D may be TRBD2 (6 bases). The CDR3 is made up of 18 amino acids. V shed 2 bases and J shed 0 bases, with 14 bases lying between them. Germline V gene lookup returns CDR1 LGHNA and CDR2 YSLEER. The CDR3 DNA follows: TGCGCCAGCAGCCAACCCCTAGCGTATAGCTCTGGGGCCAACGTCCTGACTTTC. Translated, it gives CASSQPLAYSSGANVLTF.

This clonotype was seen repeatedly, ten times or more. This chain links TRBV4-1 with TRBJ2-1, with D possibly being TRBD2 (6 bases). Germline CDR1 is MGHRA and CDR2 is YSYEKL. With 3 bases removed from V and 1 base from J, the gap between germline ends came to 16 bases. The CDR3 consists of 17 residues. The CDR3 DNA is TGCGCCAGCAGCCAGGGGTGGGGGGAAAGTTCCTACAATGAGCAGTTCTTC. Residues: CASSQGWGESSYNEQFF.

This clonotype appeared many times. The chain links TRBV4-2 to TRBJ2-1, with D possibly matching TRBD2 (6 bases). The length of the CDR3 is 16 residues. V lost 0 bases and J 6 bases, leaving 15 bases between the germline ends. Germline V gene data show CDR1 as LGHNA and CDR2 as YNFKEQ. CDR3 loop: CASSQDGGRGSNEQFF. In DNA form, the CDR3 reads TGTGCCAGCAGCCAAGACGGAGGGAGAGGGTCCAATGAGCAGTTCTTC.

V gene TRBV5-1 combines with J gene TRBJ2-6; D not certain. This CDR3 has 15 residues. Trimming removed 1 base at V and 1 base at J, with 6 bases between. The germline CDR1 and CDR2 sequences are SGHRS and YFSETQ. CDR3 in amino acids: CASSLFSSGANVLTF. Written as DNA, the CDR3 is TGCGCCAGCAGCTTGTTTTCGTCTGGGGCCAACGTCCTGACTTTC.